This TCR beta chain was retrieved from a study of OX40 agonist ivuxolimab in advanced cancers. At the level of the study: Previous treatment with anti-PD-1, anti-PD-L1 or anti-CTLA-4 therapy was allowed; over 35% had received some. Partial responses occurred in three patients (one hepatocellular carcinoma, two cutaneous melanoma). Study-level points and caveats: Among the least clonally expanded were partial responders at 0.1-3.0 mg/kg.

As concerns this clone: The antigen remains unidentified.

Profiling relied on immunoSEQ multiplex PCR, and the TCRdb table lists in-frame clones only, not all of them. The data contain tens of thousands of clones, approximately 83% of them singletons. Systemic immunosuppression or autoimmune disease history was grounds to exclude patients. This receptor was identified in an adult with an advanced solid tumor such as melanoma, head and neck, liver or kidney cancer. The specimen comprised CD4+ or CD8+ T cells sorted from blood, sampled in a trial of the OX40 agonist ivuxolimab.

CDR3 sequence reads: CASSLDPGVNTEAFF. CDR3 sequence (DNA): TGTGCCAGCAGCTTAGATCCGGGAGTTAACACTGAAGCTTTCTTT. The chain combines TRBV11-2 with TRBJ1-1, with D hard to call. Germline values: CDR1 SGHAT, CDR2 FQNNGV. The CDR3 consists of 15 residues. Trimming left V 0 bases short and J 2 bases short, with 10 bases between.